This entry features one T cell receptor beta chain sequence. The sample comes from a study of control samples from healthy donors and cancer patients. Deletions cut 4 bases from V and 3 bases from J, with 16 bases between. Germline V gene data show CDR1 as MNHEY and CDR2 as SMNVEV (reference sequence). The CDR3 is 15 amino acids. The method was immunoSEQ multiplex PCR; TCRdb's version includes in-frame clones alone and lacks a portion of them. The sample lists about 88,000 clones, 85% to 95% occurring once. The receptor was derived from a man aged 18-30 years in good health. The chain uses TRBV27 and TRBJ2-7; TRBD1 might be the D (5 bases). The specimen sequenced was blood. The CDR3 loop reads CASSSRFGALYEQYF. Written as DNA, the CDR3 is TGTGCCAGCAGTTCTAGATTTGGGGCCCTCTACGAGCAGTACTTC.